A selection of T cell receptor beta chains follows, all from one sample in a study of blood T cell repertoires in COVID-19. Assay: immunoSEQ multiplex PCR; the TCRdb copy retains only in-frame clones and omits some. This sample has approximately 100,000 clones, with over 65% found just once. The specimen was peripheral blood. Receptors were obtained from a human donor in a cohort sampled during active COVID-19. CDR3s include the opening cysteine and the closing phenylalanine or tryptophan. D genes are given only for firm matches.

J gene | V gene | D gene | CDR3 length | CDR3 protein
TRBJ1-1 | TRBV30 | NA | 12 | CAWWRDGPRAFF
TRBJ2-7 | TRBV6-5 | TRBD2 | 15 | CASSPYSSGAFEQYF
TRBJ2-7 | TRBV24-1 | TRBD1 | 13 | CATSPGTGDEQYF
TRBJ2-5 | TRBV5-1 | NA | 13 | CASSVDSQETQYF
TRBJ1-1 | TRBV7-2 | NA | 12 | CASSTLNTEAFF
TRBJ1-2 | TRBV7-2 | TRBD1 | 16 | CASSLGGQLYYNGYTF
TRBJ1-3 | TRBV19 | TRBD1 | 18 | CASSIWHGQGVSGNTIYF
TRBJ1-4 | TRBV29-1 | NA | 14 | CSVSPGTTNEKLFF
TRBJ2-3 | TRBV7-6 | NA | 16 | CASSLEGGTPGDTQYF
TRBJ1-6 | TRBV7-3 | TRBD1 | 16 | CASSADGQVGGSPLHF
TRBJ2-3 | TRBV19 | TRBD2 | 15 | CASSMGGTSTDTQYF
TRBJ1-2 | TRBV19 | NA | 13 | CASMRGISYGYTF
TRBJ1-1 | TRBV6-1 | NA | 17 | CASSELAGEVYHTEAFF
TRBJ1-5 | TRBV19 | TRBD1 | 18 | CASSINIGGQRYNQPQHF
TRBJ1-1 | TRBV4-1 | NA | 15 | CASSQEIGGNTEAFF
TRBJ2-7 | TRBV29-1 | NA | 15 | CSVLKLQGISYGQYF
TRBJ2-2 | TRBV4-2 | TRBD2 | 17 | CASRDSLAGGDTGELFF
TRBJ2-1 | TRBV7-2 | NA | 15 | CASSLQGFSYNEQFF
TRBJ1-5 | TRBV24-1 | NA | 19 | CATPTGVGWVSVSNQPQHF
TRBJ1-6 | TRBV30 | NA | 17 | CAWSQSSFDRRNSPLHF
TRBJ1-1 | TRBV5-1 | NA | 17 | CASSLAGLRGMNTEAFF
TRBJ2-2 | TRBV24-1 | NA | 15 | CATSEDGKNTGELFF
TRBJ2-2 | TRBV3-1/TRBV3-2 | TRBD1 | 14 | CASRWTGVSGELFF
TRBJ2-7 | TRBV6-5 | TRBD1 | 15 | CASRHWGQGVYEQYF
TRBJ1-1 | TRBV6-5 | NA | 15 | CASSYSRRGNTEAFF
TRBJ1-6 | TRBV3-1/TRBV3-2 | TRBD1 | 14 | CASSLGGGNSPLHF
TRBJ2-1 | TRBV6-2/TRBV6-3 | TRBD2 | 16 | CASSYSLTSGTNEQFF
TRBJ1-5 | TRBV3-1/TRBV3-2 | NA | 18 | CASSQGRQGSFSNQPQHF
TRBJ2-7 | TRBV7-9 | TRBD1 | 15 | CASSTHPTGVSEQYF
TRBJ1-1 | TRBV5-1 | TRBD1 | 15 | CASSHRQGMNTEAFF
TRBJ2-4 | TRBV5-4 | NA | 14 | CASSLAGAKNIQYF
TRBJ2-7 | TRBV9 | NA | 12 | CAGSAQGYEQYF
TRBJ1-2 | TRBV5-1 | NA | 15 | CASSLAFSMNYGYTF
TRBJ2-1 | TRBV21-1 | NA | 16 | CASSRERGGPYNEQFF
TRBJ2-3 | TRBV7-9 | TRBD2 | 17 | CASSVTLAFRNTDTQYF
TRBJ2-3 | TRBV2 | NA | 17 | CASKNPDRSPSTDTQYF
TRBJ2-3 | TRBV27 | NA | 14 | CASSLSFPTDTQYF
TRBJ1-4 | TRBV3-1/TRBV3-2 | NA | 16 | CASSQATVATNEKLFF
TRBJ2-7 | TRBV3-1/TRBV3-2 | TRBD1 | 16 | CASSHFKGTGGYEQYF
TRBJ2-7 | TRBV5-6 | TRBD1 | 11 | CASSQGAEQYF
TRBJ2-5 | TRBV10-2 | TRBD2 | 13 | CATLLAGEETQYF
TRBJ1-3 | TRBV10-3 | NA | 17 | CAISERGSALSGNTIYF
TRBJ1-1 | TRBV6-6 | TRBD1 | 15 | CASSGPGQGYTEAFF
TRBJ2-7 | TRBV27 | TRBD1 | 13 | CASSRGQAYEQYF
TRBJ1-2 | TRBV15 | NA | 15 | CATSRGQGQLYGYTF
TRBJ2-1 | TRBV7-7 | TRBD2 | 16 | CASSSTSGGAIGEQFF
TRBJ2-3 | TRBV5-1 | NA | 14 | CASSFGQGGDTQYF
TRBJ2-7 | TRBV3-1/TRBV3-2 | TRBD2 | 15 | CASSQSLAGGPEQYF